The present TCR beta chain was sequenced within a study of CXCR3-negative and CXCR3-positive naive CD8 T cells. Study information: The study obtained about 135 million TRB reads, about 1.5 +/- 0.3 million per library. Whole-study results and caveats: The TRBV-TRBJ usage of naive CXCR3-negative and CXCR3-positive cells was similar, but that of memory cells differed. Compared with CXCR3-negative naive cells, CXCR3-positive naive cells showed more hydrophobic TRB CDR3s. Whereas both naive subsets had comparably high diversity, memory CD8+ cells had much lower diversity.

Libraries were UMI-labeled 5' RACE TRB cDNA. Reanalyzing the 5' RACE reads, TCRdb keeps one entry per CDR3 protein, without DNA. The sample table includes 65,000 to 90,000 distinct CDR3 sequences. A remark on this clonotype: Its specificity is not known.

Naive cells were sorted as CD45RO-, CCR7+, CD27+ and CD95-. Germline V gene lookup returns CDR1 SGHDN and CDR2 FVKESK. This CDR3 region has 12 residues. Sequenced material: naive CXCR3+ CD8+ T cells from blood. Subset here: CD45RO-CCR7+CD27+CD95- naive CD8+ T cells expressing CXCR3 (TNR3+). The V and J genes are TRBV14 and TRBJ1-1. This sequence originates from a human donor in good health. Some clones in this sample may be carry-over from other donors' samples. The CDR3 reads CASSHGYTEAFF.